Following are 29 T cell receptor beta chains from one sample sequenced in a study of blood T cell repertoires in COVID-19. Libraries were prepared by immunoSEQ multiplex PCR; TCRdb keeps only in-frame clonotypes and omits some of them. The sample has about 80,000 clones; around 82% are singletons. The sequencing sample was made of peripheral blood. These receptors originate from a human donor in a cohort sampled during active COVID-19.

The J gene is TRBJ1-4, the V gene TRBV6-6; D not resolved. CDR1 MNHNY and CDR2 SVGAGI come from the germline V gene (reference sequence). The CDR3 loop spans 11 amino acids. V lost 4 bases to trimming and J lost 7 bases, with 4 bases between them. The CDR3 nucleotides read TGTGCCAGCAGTTCTTTTGAAAAACTGTTTTTT. Its protein is CASSSFEKLFF.

The J gene is TRBJ2-7, the V gene TRBV10-3, with 10 bases aligning to TRBD2. With 0 bases clipped from V and 0 bases from J, the junction kept 5 bases outside the gene matches. Germline loops: CDR1 ENHRY, CDR2 SYGVKD. The length of the CDR3 is 17 residues. In DNA form, the CDR3 reads TGTGCCATCAGTGAGTCGGGTAGCGGGGGGCTCTCCTACGAGCAGTACTTC. Protein product: CAISESGSGGLSYEQYF.

The chain links TRBV24-1 to TRBJ1-2, with 8 positions matching TRBD1. The junction had 3 bases not matched to a gene; V was cut back by 3 bases and J by 7 bases. The CDR3 spans 13 residues. CDR1 and CDR2 from the germline V gene are KGHDR and SFDVKD. DNA of the CDR3: TGTGCCACCAGTGATAGGGACAGGATTGGCTACACCTTC. This sequence encodes CATSDRDRIGYTF.

The genes are TRBV28 and TRBJ1-6; 8 bases map to TRBD1. The germline V gene encodes CDR1 MDHEN and CDR2 SYDVKM. V lost 4 bases and J lost 6; bases outside the gene matches: 5. This CDR3 is 15 amino acids long. CDR3 region: CASSSRGRGNSPLHF. CDR3 bases: TGTGCCAGCAGTTCCAGGGGGCGCGGTAATTCACCCCTCCACTTT.

V is TRBV28 and J is TRBJ1-5; 7 bases align to TRBD1. The CDR3 contains 13 residues. With 6 bases clipped from V and 7 bases from J, the junction kept 6 bases outside the gene matches. Germline V CDR1 and CDR2: MDHEN, SYDVKM. The CDR3 protein is CASSRNRGQPQHF. The CDR3 DNA follows: TGTGCCAGCAGCCGAAACAGGGGACAGCCCCAGCATTTT.

V usage is TRBV27 and J usage is TRBJ2-7; TRBD1 aligns across 9 bases. CDR1 and CDR2 from the germline V gene are MNHEY and SMNVEV (reference sequence). The CDR3 is made up of 14 amino acids. V was clipped by 10 bases and J by 2 bases; unmatched bases: 9. The CDR3 DNA reads as TGTGCCATAAAACCGGGACAGGGACCCTACGAGCAGTACTTC. Its translation is CAIKPGQGPYEQYF.

The J gene is TRBJ1-4, the V gene TRBV18, with D perhaps matching TRBD1 (5 bases). V was pared by 3 bases and J by 8 bases, with 16 bases between. The CDR3 is 15 residues long. The germline V gene has CDR1 KGHSH and CDR2 LQKENI. CDR3 amino acids: CASSPSRDSGEKLFF. The CDR3, as DNA: TGTGCCAGCTCACCTTCACGGGACTCAGGGGAAAAACTGTTTTTT. The complete variable domain, with remaining parts taken from reference TRBV18 and TRBJ1-4, reads NAGVMQNPRHLVRRRGQEARLRCSPMKGHSHVYWYRQLPEEGLKFMVYLQKENIIDESGMPKERFSAEFPKEGPSILRIQQVVRGDSAAYFCASSPSRDSGEKLFFGSGTQLSVL.

This clone was recorded a few times. The chain couples TRBV6-1 to TRBJ1-5; D gene ambiguous. Deletions cut 1 base from V and 1 base from J, with 11 bases between. Germline loops: CDR1 MNHNS, CDR2 SASEGT. The CDR3 consists of 16 residues. CDR3 bases: TGTGCCAGCAGTGAAGAGTTCGGCAGGAGCAATCAGCCCCAGCATTTT. It yields the protein CASSEEFGRSNQPQHF.

The CDR3 nucleotides are TGTGCCACCAGTGACCGGAGACAGGGCCCTGGCTACACCTTC. It codes for CATSDRRQGPGYTF. The V gene is TRBV24-1, the J gene TRBJ1-2; 7 bases fit TRBD1. Germline V lookup: CDR1 KGHDR, CDR2 SFDVKD. V dropped 4 bases and J dropped 7; count of bases not matched to a gene: 8. The CDR3 extends over 14 amino acids.

This clone was seen a few times. This chain connects TRBV7-6 to TRBJ2-2, with 7 bases fitting TRBD1. V lost 5 bases, J lost 4 bases, and 10 bases stayed unmatched. Germline V gene lookup returns CDR1 SGHVS and CDR2 FNYEAQ. This CDR3 comprises 16 residues. CDR3 protein: CASSHDDRAFTGELFF. As DNA, the CDR3 is TGTGCCAGCAGCCACGACGACAGGGCGTTCACCGGGGAGCTGTTTTTT.

The V and J genes are TRBV7-3 and TRBJ2-1; possibly TRBD1 for D (6 bases). This CDR3 has 14 residues. V was shortened by 3 bases and J by 9 bases, with 15 bases between the two germline ends. CDR1 SGHTA and CDR2 FQGTGA come from the germline V gene. CDR3 sequence (DNA): TGTGCCAGCAGCTTTCGGCAAACAGGGAGTGAGCAGTTCTTC. Encoded protein: CASSFRQTGSEQFF.

The genes are TRBV9 and TRBJ2-7; 7 bases line up with TRBD1. CDR1 is SGDLS, CDR2 YYNGEE, per germline. This CDR3 is built from 16 residues. The junction had 7 bases not matched to a gene; V was cut back by 1 base and J by 0 bases. The CDR3 region has the DNA TGTGCCAGCAGCGTAAGTGGGACAGCGACCTCCTACGAGCAGTACTTC. This sequence encodes CASSVSGTATSYEQYF.

The CDR3, as DNA: TGTGCCAGCAGGCCCCAAAGGGACAGTGAAGCTTTCTTT. It is translated as CASRPQRDSEAFF. This chain uses TRBV6-5 with TRBJ1-1; TRBD1 matches 7 bases. The CDR3 is 13 residues long. CDR1 and CDR2 from the germline V gene are MNHEY and SVGAGI. Trimming cost V 6 bases and J 7 bases; bases outside gene matches: 8.

This clone came up once. This chain links TRBV6-2 or TRBV6-3 with TRBJ1-1, with D possibly being TRBD1 (5 bases). Looked up from germline, CDR1 is MNHEY and CDR2 is SVGEGT. This CDR3 region has 16 residues. V dropped 0 bases and J dropped 6 bases, with 17 bases sitting between them. In DNA, the CDR3 is TGTGCCAGCAGTTACTCTGGTCACCGGGGGGAGGCTGAAGCTTTCTTT. This translates into CASSYSGHRGEAEAFF.

The chain employs TRBV19 and TRBJ2-7; D is ambiguous. V was pared by 6 bases and J by 4 bases, with 10 bases between. Germline V gene lookup returns CDR1 LNHDA and CDR2 SQIVND (reference sequence). The CDR3 runs to 12 residues. CDR3 region: CASSQTDYEQYF. The CDR3 coding sequence is TGTGCCAGTAGCCAAACAGATTACGAGCAGTACTTC.

The V call is TRBV28, the J call TRBJ1-2; 8 nucleotides line up with TRBD1. CDR1 is MDHEN and CDR2 is SYDVKM in the germline V gene. The CDR3 totals 13 residues. Trimming cost V 11 bases and J 0 bases; bases outside gene matches: 5. CDR3 protein: CALRDRTNYGYTF. DNA of the CDR3: TGTGCCCTTAGGGACAGGACTAACTATGGCTACACCTTC.

The V gene is TRBV2, the J gene TRBJ1-6; perhaps TRBD1 as D (6 bases). Deletions cut 6 bases from V and 6 bases from J, with 18 bases between. Germline lookup yields CDR1 SNHLY and CDR2 FYNNEI. The CDR3 loop spans 16 amino acids. The DNA for the CDR3 is TGTGCCAGCAGCGTCCGGGACACGACCTTTAATTCACCCCTCCACTTT. Protein: CASSVRDTTFNSPLHF.

V gene TRBV27 combines with J gene TRBJ2-2; 8 nucleotides match TRBD1. Germline V CDR1 and CDR2: MNHEY, SMNVEV (reference sequence). Trimming cost V 5 bases and J 3 bases; bases outside gene matches: 5. The CDR3 spans 15 residues. CDR3 DNA: TGTGCCAGCAGTCCTGGACAGGGCTACACCGGGGAGCTGTTTTTT. It codes for CASSPGQGYTGELFF.

CDR3 sequence reads: CASSMGLGSTEAFF. CDR3 DNA sequence: TGTGCCAGCAGCATGGGTTTGGGGAGCACTGAAGCTTTCTTT. The genes are TRBV11-2 and TRBJ1-1; unclear D gene. The CDR3 is 14 amino acids. Trimming stripped 5 bases from V and 4 bases from J, with 14 bases between. Germline loops: CDR1 SGHAT, CDR2 FQNNGV. Full variable domain (missing parts from reference TRBV11-2 and TRBJ1-1): EAGVAQSPRYKIIEKRQSVAFWCNPISGHATLYWYQQILGQGPKLLIQFQNNGVVDDSQLPKDRFSAERLKGVDSTLKIQPAKLEDSAVYLCASSMGLGSTEAFFGQGTRLTVV.

This clone was observed a single time. The rearrangement uses TRBV6-1 and TRBJ1-5; D might be TRBD1 (6 bases). Per the germline V gene, CDR1 is MNHNS and CDR2 is SASEGT. The CDR3 has 18 residues. The V and J ends lost 4 bases and 0 bases respectively, with 19 bases between them. The CDR3: CASSGGGRGPLSNQPQHF. DNA of the CDR3: TGTGCCAGCAGTGGGGGTGGCAGGGGCCCCCTTAGCAATCAGCCCCAGCATTTT.

The chain links TRBV9 to TRBJ2-2; 7 bases match TRBD2. The CDR3 has 15 residues. Losses at the gene ends were 0 bases for V and 4 bases for J; bases not matched to a gene: 3. From germline, CDR1 is SGDLS and CDR2 YYNGEE. The CDR3 protein is CASSVGDYPTGELFF. CDR3 nucleotide sequence: TGTGCCAGCAGCGTAGGGGACTACCCCACCGGGGAGCTGTTTTTT.

The rearrangement links TRBV7-9 to TRBJ2-1, with D unresolved. Trimming removed 5 bases from V and 3 bases from J, with 8 bases in between. This CDR3 spans 13 amino acids. Germline V gene sequence: CDR1 SEHNR, CDR2 FQNEAQ (reference sequence). The DNA for the CDR3 is TGTGCCAGCAGCCTCACGGGCTACAATGAGCAGTTCTTC. Encoded protein: CASSLTGYNEQFF.

This clone was recorded a few times. The chain links TRBV28 to TRBJ1-1; TRBD1 matches at 8 bases. This CDR3 contains 14 residues. Germline-derived CDR1 and CDR2 are MDHEN and SYDVKM. After removal of 11 bases from V and 5 bases from J, the junction contained 13 bases not matched to a gene. CDR3: CALRGTGGRTEAFF. CDR3 nucleotides: TGTGCCCTACGGGGAACAGGGGGGCGGACTGAAGCTTTCTTT.

Only a few counts were recorded for this clone. This chain connects TRBV28 to TRBJ1-5; D uncertain. Germline lookup yields CDR1 MDHEN and CDR2 SYDVKM. Trimming pared 3 bases from V and 0 bases from J, leaving 3 bases between. This CDR3 region has 13 residues. In nucleotides, the CDR3 is TGTGCCAGCAGTTTCTATAGCAATCAGCCCCAGCATTTT. This codes for CASSFYSNQPQHF.

CDR3 amino acids: CASSTLGVAKNIQYF. CDR3 nucleotide sequence: TGCGCCAGCAGCACCCTAGGGGTAGCCAAAAACATTCAGTACTTC. The rearrangement uses TRBV5-1 and TRBJ2-4; tentatively, D is TRBD1 (5 bases). V lost 4 bases to trimming and J lost 0 bases, with 11 bases between them. Germline V CDR1 and CDR2: SGHRS, YFSETQ. The CDR3 is 15 amino acids.

The chain uses TRBV5-1 and TRBJ2-1; possibly TRBD1 for D (5 bases). V was pared by 3 bases and J by 8 bases, with 21 bases between. Germline assignment: CDR1 SGHRS and CDR2 YFSETQ. The CDR3 has 16 residues. The CDR3 loop is CASSWGGGPQMDEQFF. For the CDR3, the DNA is TGCGCCAGCAGCTGGGGCGGCGGACCCCAAATGGATGAGCAGTTCTTC.

J is TRBJ1-1 and V is TRBV5-1, with unresolved D. V dropped 4 bases and J dropped 2 bases, with 9 bases sitting between them. The CDR3 totals 13 residues. In germline, CDR1 is SGHRS, CDR2 YFSETQ. The CDR3 sequence is CASSGGINTEAFF. CDR3 bases: TGCGCCAGCAGCGGCGGAATTAACACTGAAGCTTTCTTT.

This chain links TRBV7-6 with TRBJ1-1; a possible D gene is TRBD1 (5 bases). Germline CDR1 is SGHVS and CDR2 is FNYEAQ. The CDR3 length is 16 residues. Between the trimmed V and J ends, which lost 7 bases and 1 base, there was a span of 19 bases. The CDR3 here is CASIGLGQGTNTEAFF. CDR3 DNA: TGTGCCAGCATCGGCCTTGGGCAGGGTACGAACACTGAAGCTTTCTTT.

The chain uses TRBV7-2 and TRBJ1-1; possible D gene TRBD1, 5 bases. The CDR3 runs 15 residues. Per germline, CDR1 SGHTA and CDR2 FQGNSA. V was pared by 3 bases and J by 6 bases, with 17 bases between. Here the CDR3 reads CASSLGGAYLAEAFF. CDR3 bases: TGTGCCAGCAGCTTGGGTGGGGCCTACCTGGCTGAAGCTTTCTTT. The whole variable domain, remainder taken from reference TRBV7-2 and TRBJ1-1, is GAGVSQSPSNKVTEKGKDVELRCDPISGHTALYWYRQSLGQGLEFLIYFQGNSAPDKSGLPSDRFSAERTGGSVSTLTIQRTQQEDSAVYLCASSLGGAYLAEAFFGQGTRLTVV.